Each of the 23 T cell receptor beta chains below was sequenced from the same sample in a study of blood T cell repertoires in COVID-19. This table comes from immunoSEQ multiplex PCR, and its TCRdb copy is limited to in-frame clones, with some not included. Here the sample spans 70,000 to 75,000 clones, roughly four fifths being singletons. Sample: peripheral blood. All receptors come from a woman in her sixties or seventies with acute or convalescent COVID-19.

The chain has TRBV10-3 and TRBJ1-6; the match to TRBD1 covers 7 bases. The CDR3 is 15 residues long. Germline CDR1 is ENHRY and CDR2 is SYGVKD. V lost 6 bases to trimming and J lost 10 bases; unmatched junction nucleotides: 12. Here the CDR3 reads CAIRNPGQINSPLHF. CDR3 bases: TGTGCCATCAGAAATCCGGGACAGATAAACTCACCCCTCCACTTT.

The chain uses TRBV6-5 and TRBJ1-2; maybe TRBD1 (5 bases). Looked up from germline, CDR1 is MNHEY and CDR2 is SVGAGI. V was clipped by 10 bases and J by 7 bases, with 19 bases between them. This CDR3 spans 13 amino acids. CDR3 in amino acids: CATKGVGSGGYTF. The CDR3 nucleotides are TGTGCCACGAAAGGGGTGGGGTCCGGTGGCTACACCTTC.

V is TRBV5-1 and J is TRBJ1-1; 9 nucleotides agree with TRBD1. CDR1 is SGHRS, CDR2 YFSETQ, per germline. V lost 4 bases to trimming and J lost 8 bases; unmatched junction nucleotides: 12. The CDR3 length is 15 residues. The CDR3 spells CASSPEGQGDREAFF. The CDR3 nucleotides read TGCGCCAGCAGCCCCGAGGGACAGGGAGATAGGGAAGCTTTCTTT.

This chain uses TRBV7-8 with TRBJ1-2; D gene unclear. CDR1 SGHVS and CDR2 FQNEAQ come from the germline V gene. CDR3 size: 13 residues. V gave up 1 base and J gave up 6 bases, with 9 bases separating them. CDR3 amino acids: CASSLVGLDGYTF. The DNA of the CDR3 is TGTGCCAGCAGCTTAGTTGGGCTGGATGGCTACACCTTC.

The chain is built from TRBV30 and TRBJ2-1, with D unclear. The CDR3 extends over 17 amino acids. Germline V lookup: CDR1 GTSNPN, CDR2 SVGIG (reference sequence). V gave up 3 bases and J gave up 1 base, with 19 bases separating them. The CDR3 DNA is TGTGCCTGGAGCCCCGAGGTTGGTTGTCCTTCCTACAATGAGCAGTTCTTC. It translates to CAWSPEVGCPSYNEQFF.

The chain employs TRBV27 and TRBJ2-1, with a possible D match to TRBD1 (6 bases). The germline V gene has CDR1 MNHEY and CDR2 SMNVEV (reference sequence). The V end was cut by 5 bases, the J end by 7 bases, with 9 bases between. This CDR3 has 12 residues. The CDR3 loop reads CASSVTGNEQFF. CDR3 in DNA: TGTGCCAGCAGTGTCACAGGGAATGAGCAGTTCTTC.

The rearrangement uses TRBV28 and TRBJ2-1; 10 nucleotides agree with TRBD2. The CDR3 runs to 16 residues. From germline, CDR1 is MDHEN and CDR2 SYDVKM. The trim removed 0 bases at V and 6 bases at J, leaving 5 bases unmatched. The CDR3 reads CASSLWLAGVSNEQFF. CDR3 nucleotide sequence: TGTGCCAGCAGTTTATGGCTAGCGGGAGTTTCCAATGAGCAGTTCTTC.

The chain links TRBV11-3 to TRBJ2-2, with D possibly being TRBD1 (6 bases). With 2 bases removed from V and 10 bases from J, the gap between germline ends came to 14 bases. Germline V lookup: CDR1 SGHNT, CDR2 YENEEA. The CDR3 sequence is 14 residues long. The DNA for the CDR3 is TGTGCCAGCAGCTTACAGGGGAACCAACCGGAGCTGTTTTTT. This gives the protein CASSLQGNQPELFF.

V and J are TRBV4-1 and TRBJ1-3, with D tentatively TRBD1 (6 bases). The germline V gene has CDR1 MGHRA and CDR2 YSYEKL. This CDR3 comprises 15 residues. V lost 4 bases, J lost 4 bases, and 14 bases lay in between. Here the CDR3 reads CASSREWTVGNTIYF. The CDR3, as DNA: TGCGCCAGCAGCCGCGAGTGGACAGTAGGAAACACCATATATTTT.

The chain uses TRBV28 and TRBJ1-5, with TRBD1 as a possible D gene (6 bases). The CDR3 is 15 residues long. Germline V lookup: CDR1 MDHEN, CDR2 SYDVKM. Trimming cost V 7 bases and J 3 bases, with 16 bases left between them. DNA for the CDR3: TGTGCCAGCACCCTTCCCGCAGGGGACAATCAGCCCCAGCATTTT. As protein: CASTLPAGDNQPQHF. The variable domain in full, completed from reference TRBV28 and TRBJ1-5, reads DVKVTQSSRYLVKRTGEKVFLECVQDMDHENMFWYRQDPGLGLRLIYFSYDVKMKEKGDIPEGYSVSREKKERFSLILESASTNQTSMYLCASTLPAGDNQPQHFGDGTRLSIL.

This chain links TRBV10-2 with TRBJ1-5, with D maybe TRBD1 (5 bases). The germline gives CDR1 WSHSY, CDR2 SAAADI. The V and J ends lost 6 bases and 4 bases respectively, with 13 bases between them. This CDR3 contains 14 residues. The DNA for the CDR3 is TGCGCCAGCAGGATTAGCGGGGGGAATCAGCCCCAGCATTTT. This gives the protein CASRISGGNQPQHF.

A single count supports this clone. The gene calls are TRBV6-4 and TRBJ1-2; D ambiguous. Germline V gene sequence: CDR1 MRHNA, CDR2 SNTAGT. V lost 2 bases and J lost 8, with 12 bases in between. The CDR3 is made up of 13 amino acids. Written as DNA, the CDR3 is TGTGCCAGCAGTGACCAGGCCAAAGGAGGCTACACCTTC. Its protein is CASSDQAKGGYTF.

The V call is TRBV14, the J call TRBJ1-1; D may be TRBD1 (5 bases). V was clipped by 4 bases and J by 6 bases, with 15 bases between them. CDR3 length: 14 residues. The germline V gene encodes CDR1 SGHDN and CDR2 FVKESK. CDR3 amino acids: CASSPRGGYPEAFF. The CDR3 coding sequence is TGTGCCAGCAGCCCCCGGGGGGGATACCCTGAAGCTTTCTTT.

The CDR3 loop is CASGKDRERQPQHF. The CDR3 DNA reads TGTGCCAGCGGTAAAGACAGGGAAAGGCAGCCCCAGCATTTT. The chain is built from TRBV28 and TRBJ1-5; TRBD1 matches 7 bases. J gave up 7 bases and V 8 bases, and 11 bases lay outside the gene matches. The germline V gene encodes CDR1 MDHEN and CDR2 SYDVKM. The CDR3 has 14 residues.

The J gene is TRBJ2-2, the V gene TRBV18, with 7 bases that match TRBD2. CDR3 length: 16 amino acids. V lost 0 bases, J lost 5 bases, and 6 bases stayed unmatched. The germline V gene has CDR1 KGHSH and CDR2 LQKENI. The DNA for the CDR3 is TGTGCCAGCTCACCACCGGTGGCTAGCGGTACCGGGGAGCTGTTTTTT. This gives the protein CASSPPVASGTGELFF.

This chain uses TRBV18 with TRBJ1-2; D is possibly TRBD1 (5 bases). In germline, CDR1 is KGHSH, CDR2 LQKENI. V was trimmed by 1 base and J by 6 bases, leaving 12 bases between them. The CDR3 length is 14 residues. The CDR3 bases are TGTGCCAGCTCACCACGTCAGGCGGGGGATGGCTACACCTTC. Its protein product is CASSPRQAGDGYTF.

V usage is TRBV6-5 and J usage is TRBJ1-2; D uncertain. Germline loops: CDR1 MNHEY, CDR2 SVGAGI. Trimming shortened V by 7 bases and J by 2 bases, and 8 bases separated the two germline ends. This CDR3 region has 12 residues. The DNA of the CDR3 is TGTGCCAGCAAAGGCGGGAACTATGGCTACACCTTC. This translates into CASKGGNYGYTF.

V and J are TRBV19 and TRBJ1-1; 10 bases line up with TRBD1. Per the germline V gene, CDR1 is LNHDA and CDR2 is SQIVND (reference sequence). J lost 0 bases, V lost 6 bases, and 7 bases had no gene match. The CDR3 length is 16 residues. The CDR3 sequence is CASRPGQGDVNTEAFF. CDR3 in DNA: TGTGCCAGTAGACCAGGACAGGGGGATGTGAACACTGAAGCTTTCTTT.

This chain uses TRBV7-6 with TRBJ1-3; D gene uncertain. The CDR3 runs 15 residues. The ends were cut back, 3 bases at V and 0 bases at J, with 9 bases in the middle. Germline V gene sequence: CDR1 SGHVS, CDR2 FNYEAQ. The CDR3 nucleotides are TGTGCCAGCAGCTTGAATCGGGACTCTGGAAACACCATATATTTT. This encodes CASSLNRDSGNTIYF.

The chain employs TRBV24-1 and TRBJ2-1; 8 bases are shared with TRBD1. This CDR3 is built from 14 residues. From germline, CDR1 is KGHDR and CDR2 SFDVKD. With 1 base clipped from V and 7 bases from J, the junction kept 2 bases outside the gene matches. The CDR3 loop is CATSDLRQGNEQFF. For the CDR3, the DNA is TGTGCCACCAGTGATTTACGACAGGGGAATGAGCAGTTCTTC.

The DNA of the CDR3 is TGTGCCAGCAGCGTCGACAGGATCTATGGCTACACCTTC. Translated: CASSVDRIYGYTF. The chain recombines TRBV12-3 or TRBV12-4 with TRBJ1-2; perhaps TRBD1 as D (6 bases). Trimming pared 6 bases from V and 4 bases from J, leaving 12 bases between. The CDR3 consists of 13 residues.

This clone was seen only a few times. V gene TRBV4-1 combines with J gene TRBJ2-7; a weak D match, TRBD1 (7 bases). V lost 3 bases and J lost 13, with 16 bases in between. CDR3 length: 12 amino acids. Germline lookup yields CDR1 MGHRA and CDR2 YSYEKL. The CDR3 reads CASSQGRTGYYF. The CDR3, as DNA: TGCGCCAGCAGCCAGGGGAGGACAGGCTACTACTTC.

The rearrangement links TRBV5-1 to TRBJ1-2; TRBD1 matches at 7 bases. Germline CDR1 is SGHRS and CDR2 is YFSETQ. V dropped 0 bases and J dropped 8; count of bases not matched to a gene: 7. This CDR3 spans 14 amino acids. For the CDR3, the DNA is TGCGCCAGCAGCTTGGTAGACAGGGAGAGAGGCTACACCTTC. Translating gives CASSLVDRERGYTF. Variable domain in full (rest from reference TRBV5-1 and TRBJ1-2): KAGVTQTPRYLIKTRGQQVTLSCSPISGHRSVSWYQQTPGQGLQFLFEYFSETQRNKGNFPGRFSGRQFSNSRSEMNVSTLELGDSALYLCASSLVDRERGYTFGSGTRLTVV.